This entry is about one TCR beta chain. The antigen is not known. Profiled with immunoSEQ multiplex PCR; TCRdb holds only in-frame clones, not every one. This sample yields roughly 2.2 million clones, of which approximately 93% are seen a single time; under 0.45% belongs to the top ten. The data derive from a study of shared clonotypes between healthy human individuals. Study background: Sampling drew on donors who were a couple of women and three men aged 18 to 49. Study-level points and caveats: Clonotypes not shared had lower generation probabilities than those common to all four donors.

This CDR3 is built from 12 residues. V was shortened by 8 bases and J by 2 bases, with 8 bases between the two germline ends. Germline V gene lookup returns CDR1 SGHTA and CDR2 FQGTGA. The rearrangement links TRBV7-3 to TRBJ2-3; D could derive from TRBD1 or TRBD2 (5 bases each). The receptor comes from a man between 18 and 29 years old in good health. Some clones in this sample may be carry-over from other donors' samples. The sample consisted of naive CD4+ T cells from PBMCs. Subset noted: CD45RA+ positively selected. CDR3 sequence: CASGGNTDTQYF. In DNA, the CDR3 is TGTGCCAGCGGGGGAAACACAGATACGCAGTATTTT.